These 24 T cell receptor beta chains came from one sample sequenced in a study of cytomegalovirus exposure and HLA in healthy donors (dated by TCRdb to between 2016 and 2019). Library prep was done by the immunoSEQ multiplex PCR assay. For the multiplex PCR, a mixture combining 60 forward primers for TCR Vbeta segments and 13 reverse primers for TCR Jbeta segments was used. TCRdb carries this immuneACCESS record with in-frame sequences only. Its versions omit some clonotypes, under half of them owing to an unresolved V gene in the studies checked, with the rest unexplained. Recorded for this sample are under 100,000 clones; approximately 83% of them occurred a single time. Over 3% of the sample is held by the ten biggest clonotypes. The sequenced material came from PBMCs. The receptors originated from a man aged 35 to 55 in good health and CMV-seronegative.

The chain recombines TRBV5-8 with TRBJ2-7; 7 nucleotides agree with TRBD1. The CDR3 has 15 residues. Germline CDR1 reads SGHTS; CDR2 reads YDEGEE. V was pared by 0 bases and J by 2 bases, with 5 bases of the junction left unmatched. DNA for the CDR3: TGTGCCAGCAGCTTGGTAAGGGGGCTCACCTACGAGCAGTACTTC. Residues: CASSLVRGLTYEQYF.

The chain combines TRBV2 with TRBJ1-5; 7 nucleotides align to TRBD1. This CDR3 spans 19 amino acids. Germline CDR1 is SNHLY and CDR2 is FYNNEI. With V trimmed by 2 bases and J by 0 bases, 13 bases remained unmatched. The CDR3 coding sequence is TGTGCCAGCAGTGAAAGCCCAGGGGGTATGGGCTATAGCAATCAGCCCCAGCATTTT. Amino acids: CASSESPGGMGYSNQPQHF. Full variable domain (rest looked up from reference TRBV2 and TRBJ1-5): EPEVTQTPSHQVTQMGQEVILRCVPISNHLYFYWYRQILGQKVEFLVSFYNNEISEKSEIFDDQFSVERPDGSNFTLKIRSTKLEDSAMYFCASSESPGGMGYSNQPQHFGDGTRLSIL.

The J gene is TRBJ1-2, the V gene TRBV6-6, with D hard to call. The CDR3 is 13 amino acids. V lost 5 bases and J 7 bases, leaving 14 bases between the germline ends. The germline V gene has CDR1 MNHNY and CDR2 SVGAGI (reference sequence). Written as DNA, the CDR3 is TGTGCCAGCAGTCGCGCGGAGAACGGTGGCTACACCTTC. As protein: CASSRAENGGYTF.

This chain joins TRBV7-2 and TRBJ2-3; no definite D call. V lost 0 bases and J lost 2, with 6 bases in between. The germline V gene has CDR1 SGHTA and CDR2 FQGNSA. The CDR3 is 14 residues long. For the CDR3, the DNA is TGTGCCAGCAGCTTAGCCGGGTCCACAGATACGCAGTATTTT. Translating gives CASSLAGSTDTQYF.

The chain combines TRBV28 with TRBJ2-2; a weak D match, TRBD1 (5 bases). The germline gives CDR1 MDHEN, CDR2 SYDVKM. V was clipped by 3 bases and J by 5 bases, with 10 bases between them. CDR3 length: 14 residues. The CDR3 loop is CASSFETATGELFF. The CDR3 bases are TGTGCCAGCAGTTTTGAGACAGCAACCGGGGAGCTGTTTTTT.

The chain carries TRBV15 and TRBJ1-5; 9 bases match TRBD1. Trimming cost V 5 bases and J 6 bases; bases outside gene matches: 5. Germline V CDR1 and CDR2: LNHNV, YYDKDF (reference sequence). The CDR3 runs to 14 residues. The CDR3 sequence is CATSEQGAGQPQHF. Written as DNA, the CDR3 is TGTGCCACCAGCGAACAGGGGGCAGGTCAGCCCCAGCATTTT.

The CDR3 DNA reads TGTGCCACCAGCAGAGATCTCCCGGGGTTGAACACCATATATTTT. This sequence encodes CATSRDLPGLNTIYF. V is TRBV15 and J is TRBJ1-3; D is undetermined. The V and J ends lost 0 bases and 7 bases respectively, with 13 bases between them. The CDR3 consists of 15 residues. Germline-derived CDR1 and CDR2 are LNHNV and YYDKDF (reference sequence).

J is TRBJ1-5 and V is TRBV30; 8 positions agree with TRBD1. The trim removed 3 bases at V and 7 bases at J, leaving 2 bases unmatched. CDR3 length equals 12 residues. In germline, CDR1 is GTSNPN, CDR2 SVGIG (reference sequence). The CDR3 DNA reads TGTGCCTGGAGCACAGGGGGACAGCCCCAGCATTTT. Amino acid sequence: CAWSTGGQPQHF.

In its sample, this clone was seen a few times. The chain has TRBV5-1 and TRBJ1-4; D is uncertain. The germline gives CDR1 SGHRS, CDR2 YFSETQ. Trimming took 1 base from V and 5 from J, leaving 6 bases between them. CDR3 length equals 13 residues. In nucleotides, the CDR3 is TGCGCCAGCAGCTTGATGGAGAATGAAAAACTGTTTTTT. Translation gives CASSLMENEKLFF.

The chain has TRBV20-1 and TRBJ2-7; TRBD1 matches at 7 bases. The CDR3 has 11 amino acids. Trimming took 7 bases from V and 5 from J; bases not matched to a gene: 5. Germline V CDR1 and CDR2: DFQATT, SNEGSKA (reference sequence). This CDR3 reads CSVTGVNEQYF. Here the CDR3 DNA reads TGCAGTGTCACAGGGGTGAACGAGCAGTACTTC.

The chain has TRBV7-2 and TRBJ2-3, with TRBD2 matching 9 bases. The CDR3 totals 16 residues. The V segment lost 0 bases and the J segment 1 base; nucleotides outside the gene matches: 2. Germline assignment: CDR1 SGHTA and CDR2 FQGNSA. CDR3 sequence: CASSLAGGGGTDTQYF. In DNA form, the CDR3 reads TGTGCCAGCAGCTTAGCAGGCGGGGGGGGCACAGATACGCAGTATTTT.

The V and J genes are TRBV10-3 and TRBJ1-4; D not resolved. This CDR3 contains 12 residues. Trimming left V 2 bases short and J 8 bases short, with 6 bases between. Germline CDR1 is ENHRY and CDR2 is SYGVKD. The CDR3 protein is CAISEAGEKLFF. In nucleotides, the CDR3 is TGTGCCATCAGTGAGGCGGGGGAAAAACTGTTTTTT.

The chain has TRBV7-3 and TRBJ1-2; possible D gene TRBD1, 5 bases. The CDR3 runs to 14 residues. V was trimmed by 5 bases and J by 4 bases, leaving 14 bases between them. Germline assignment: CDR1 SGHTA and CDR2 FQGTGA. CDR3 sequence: CASSPQTEVYGYTF. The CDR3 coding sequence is TGTGCCAGCAGCCCACAGACAGAAGTCTATGGCTACACCTTC.

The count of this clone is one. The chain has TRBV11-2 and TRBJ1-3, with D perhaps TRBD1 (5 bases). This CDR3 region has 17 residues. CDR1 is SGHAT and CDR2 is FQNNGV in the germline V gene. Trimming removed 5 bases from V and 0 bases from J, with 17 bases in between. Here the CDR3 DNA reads TGTGCCAGCAGCCTGGGACTGAGGGCGGCCTCTGGAAACACCATATATTTT. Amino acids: CASSLGLRAASGNTIYF.

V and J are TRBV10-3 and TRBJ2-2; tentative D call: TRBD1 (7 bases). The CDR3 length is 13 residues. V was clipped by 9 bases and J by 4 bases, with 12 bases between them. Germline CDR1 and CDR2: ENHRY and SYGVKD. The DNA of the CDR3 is TGTGCCATTGCGGGACAGCCCACCGGGGAGCTGTTTTTT. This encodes CAIAGQPTGELFF.

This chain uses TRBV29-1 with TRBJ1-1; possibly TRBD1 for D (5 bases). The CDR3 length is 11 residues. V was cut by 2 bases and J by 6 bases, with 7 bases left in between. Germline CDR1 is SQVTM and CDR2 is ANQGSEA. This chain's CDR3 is CSVEPGSEAFF. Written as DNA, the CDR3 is TGCAGCGTTGAACCAGGGTCTGAAGCTTTCTTT. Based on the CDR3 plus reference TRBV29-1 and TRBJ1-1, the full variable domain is SAVISQKPSRDICQRGTSLTIQCQVDSQVTMMFWYRQQPGQSLTLIATANQGSEATYESGFVIDKFPISRPNLTFSTLTVSNMSPEDSSIYLCSVEPGSEAFFGQGTRLTVV.

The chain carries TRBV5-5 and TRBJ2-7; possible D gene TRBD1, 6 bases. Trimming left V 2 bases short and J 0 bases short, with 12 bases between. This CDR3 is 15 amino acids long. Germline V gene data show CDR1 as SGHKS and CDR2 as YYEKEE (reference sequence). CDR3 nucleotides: TGTGCCAGCAGCTTCCCGAGGGGGTTCTCCTACGAGCAGTACTTC. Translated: CASSFPRGFSYEQYF.

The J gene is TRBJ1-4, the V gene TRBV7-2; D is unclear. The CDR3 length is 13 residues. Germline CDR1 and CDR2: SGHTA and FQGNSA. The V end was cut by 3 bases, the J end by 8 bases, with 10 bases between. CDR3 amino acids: CASSFELNEKLFF. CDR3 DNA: TGTGCCAGCAGCTTCGAGTTAAACGAAAAACTGTTTTTT.

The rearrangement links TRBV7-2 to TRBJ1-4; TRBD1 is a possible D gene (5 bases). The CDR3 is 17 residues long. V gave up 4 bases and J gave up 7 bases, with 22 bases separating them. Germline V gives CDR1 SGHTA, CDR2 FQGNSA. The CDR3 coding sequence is TGTGCCAGCAGCTCAACAGGAGGGGTCGGCGTAAGTGAAAAACTGTTTTTT. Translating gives CASSSTGGVGVSEKLFF.

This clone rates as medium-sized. For the CDR3, the DNA is TGTGCCAGCAGTGACGGGACAGGGGGCAATGAGCAGTTCTTC. This translates into CASSDGTGGNEQFF. This chain joins TRBV6-4 and TRBJ2-1; 11 nucleotides agree with TRBD1. CDR1 is MRHNA, CDR2 SNTAGT, per germline. V lost 2 bases, J lost 6 bases, and 0 bases stayed unmatched. The length of the CDR3 is 14 residues.

CDR3: CASSPLAGITGELFF. In DNA form, the CDR3 reads TGTGCCAGCAGCCCACTTGCCGGTATCACCGGGGAGCTGTTTTTT. The chain employs TRBV6-5 and TRBJ2-2; the D is unclear. The V end was cut by 6 bases, the J end by 4 bases, with 15 bases between. The germline V gene encodes CDR1 MNHEY and CDR2 SVGAGI. The CDR3 consists of 15 residues.

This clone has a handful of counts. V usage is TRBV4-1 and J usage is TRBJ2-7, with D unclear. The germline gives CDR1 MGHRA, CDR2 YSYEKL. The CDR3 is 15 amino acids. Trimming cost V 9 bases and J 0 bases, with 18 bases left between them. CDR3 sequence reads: CASRVFKESSYEQYF. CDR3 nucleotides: TGCGCCAGTAGAGTTTTTAAGGAGAGCTCCTACGAGCAGTACTTC.

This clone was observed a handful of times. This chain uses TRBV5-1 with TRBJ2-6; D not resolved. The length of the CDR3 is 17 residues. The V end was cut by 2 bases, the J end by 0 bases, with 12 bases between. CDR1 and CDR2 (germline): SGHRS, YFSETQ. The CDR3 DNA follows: TGCGCCAGCAGCTTCCGGCAGACTGGCTCTGGGGCCAACGTCCTGACTTTC. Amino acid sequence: CASSFRQTGSGANVLTF.

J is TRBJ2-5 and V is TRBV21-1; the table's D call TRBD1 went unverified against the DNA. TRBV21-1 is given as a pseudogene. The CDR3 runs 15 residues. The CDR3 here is CASSIGTGIQETQYF. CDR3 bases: TGTGCCAGCAGCATCGGGACAGGTATTCAAGAGACCCAGTACTTC.